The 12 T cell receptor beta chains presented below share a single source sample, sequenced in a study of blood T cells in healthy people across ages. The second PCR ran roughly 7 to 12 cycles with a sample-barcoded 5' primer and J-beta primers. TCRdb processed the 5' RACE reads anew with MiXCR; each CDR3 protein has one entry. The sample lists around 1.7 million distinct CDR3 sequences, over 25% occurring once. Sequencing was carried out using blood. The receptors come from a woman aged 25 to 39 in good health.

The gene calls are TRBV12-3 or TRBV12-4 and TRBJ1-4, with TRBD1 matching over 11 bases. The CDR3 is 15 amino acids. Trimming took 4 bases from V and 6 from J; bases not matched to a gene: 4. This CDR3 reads CASSSGQGAYEKLFF. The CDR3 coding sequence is TGTGCCAGCAGTTCAGGACAGGGGGCATATGAAAAACTGTTTTTT.

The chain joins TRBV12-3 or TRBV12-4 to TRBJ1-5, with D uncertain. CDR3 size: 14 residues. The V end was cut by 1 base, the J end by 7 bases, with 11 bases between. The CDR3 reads CASSLGRSGQPQHF. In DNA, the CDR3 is TGTGCCAGCAGTTTAGGACGGTCCGGGCAGCCCCAGCATTTT.

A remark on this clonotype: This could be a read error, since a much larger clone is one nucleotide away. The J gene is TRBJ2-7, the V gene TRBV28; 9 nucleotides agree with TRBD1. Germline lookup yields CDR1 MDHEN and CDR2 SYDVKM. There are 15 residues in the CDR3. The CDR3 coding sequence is TGTGCCGGCAGTGGGGGACAGGGCATGGCCTACGAGCAGTACTTC. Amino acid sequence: CAGSGGQGMAYEQYF.

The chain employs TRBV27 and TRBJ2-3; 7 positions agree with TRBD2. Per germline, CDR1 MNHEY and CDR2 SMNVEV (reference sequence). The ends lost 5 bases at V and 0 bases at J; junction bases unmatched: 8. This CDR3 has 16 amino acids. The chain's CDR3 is CASSPRAGLSTDTQYF. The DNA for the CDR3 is TGTGCCAGCAGTCCTAGAGCGGGGCTAAGCACAGATACGCAGTATTTT.

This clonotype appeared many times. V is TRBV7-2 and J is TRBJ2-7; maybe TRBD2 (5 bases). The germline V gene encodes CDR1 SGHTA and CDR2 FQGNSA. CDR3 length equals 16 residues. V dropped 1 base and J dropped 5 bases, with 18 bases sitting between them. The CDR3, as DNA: TGTGCCAGCAGCTTAGTGTTTGGTGGGAGTCGGAACGAGCAGTACTTC. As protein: CASSLVFGGSRNEQYF.

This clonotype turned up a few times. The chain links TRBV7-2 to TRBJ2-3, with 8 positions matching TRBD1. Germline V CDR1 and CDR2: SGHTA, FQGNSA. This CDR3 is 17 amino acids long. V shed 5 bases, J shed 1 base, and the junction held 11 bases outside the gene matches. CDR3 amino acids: CASSDRRDRGGTDTQYF. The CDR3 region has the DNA TGTGCCAGCAGCGATCGACGTGACAGGGGCGGCACAGATACGCAGTATTTT.

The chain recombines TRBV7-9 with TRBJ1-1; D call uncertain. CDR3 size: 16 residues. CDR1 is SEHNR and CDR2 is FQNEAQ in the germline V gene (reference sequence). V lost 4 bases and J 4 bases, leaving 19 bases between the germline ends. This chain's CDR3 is CASSSFGDSRGTEAFF. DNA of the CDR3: TGTGCCAGCAGCTCATTCGGGGATTCACGAGGCACTGAAGCTTTCTTT.

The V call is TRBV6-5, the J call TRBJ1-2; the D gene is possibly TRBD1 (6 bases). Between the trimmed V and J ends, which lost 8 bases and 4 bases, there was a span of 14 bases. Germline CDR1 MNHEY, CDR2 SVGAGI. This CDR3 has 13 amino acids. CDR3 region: CASYTGNSYGYTF. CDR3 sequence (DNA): TGTGCCAGCTATACAGGGAATTCCTATGGCTACACCTTC.

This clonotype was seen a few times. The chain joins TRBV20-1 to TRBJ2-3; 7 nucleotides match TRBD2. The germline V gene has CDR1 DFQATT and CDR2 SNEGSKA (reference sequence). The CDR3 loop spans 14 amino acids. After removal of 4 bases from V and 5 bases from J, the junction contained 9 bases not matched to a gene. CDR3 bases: TGCAGTGCTATAAGGCGGGAGCGGGGAGATACGCAGTATTTT. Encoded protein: CSAIRRERGDTQYF.

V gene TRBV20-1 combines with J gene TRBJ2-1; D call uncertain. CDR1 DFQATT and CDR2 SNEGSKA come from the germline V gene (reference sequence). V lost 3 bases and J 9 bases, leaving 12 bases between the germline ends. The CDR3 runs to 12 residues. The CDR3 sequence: CSASPPSGEQFF. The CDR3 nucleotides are TGCAGTGCTAGCCCACCTTCAGGTGAGCAGTTCTTC.

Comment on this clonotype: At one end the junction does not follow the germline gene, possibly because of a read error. The CDR3 loop is CASSPELTGNYGHTF. CDR3 coding DNA: TGTGCCAGCAGCCCGGAACTAACTGGTAACTATGGCCACACCTTC. The chain employs TRBV5-4 and TRBJ1-2; D ambiguous. Germline CDR1 and CDR2: SGHNT and YYREEE (reference sequence). The CDR3 covers 15 residues.

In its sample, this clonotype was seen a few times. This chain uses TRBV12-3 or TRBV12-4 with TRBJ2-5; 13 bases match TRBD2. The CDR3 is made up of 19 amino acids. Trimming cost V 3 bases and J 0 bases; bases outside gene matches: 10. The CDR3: CASSLRTSGGGFYQETQYF. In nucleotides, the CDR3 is TGTGCCAGCAGTTTGAGGACTAGCGGGGGAGGGTTCTACCAAGAGACCCAGTACTTC.